The 22 T cell receptor beta chains below were found in one sample sequenced in a study of cytomegalovirus exposure and HLA in healthy donors. With 60 Vbeta and 13 Jbeta primers, the PCR was carried out. Measured with immunoSEQ multiplex PCR; TCRdb has only the in-frame clones, and not every one. Of over 85,000 clones in the sample, roughly four fifths were seen once. The sample was PBMCs. These receptors all come from a male donor in good health and CMV-seropositive.

The V gene is TRBV10-1, the J gene TRBJ2-1; the match to TRBD2 covers 7 bases. V gave up 11 bases and J gave up 9 bases; unmatched junction bases: 4. This CDR3 comprises 10 residues. The germline CDR1 and CDR2 sequences are WNHNN and SYGVQD (reference sequence). The CDR3 nucleotides read TGCGCCGGGGGGGGTGGTGAGCAGTTCTTC. This translates into CAGGGGEQFF.

The chain combines TRBV7-2 with TRBJ2-3; TRBD2 matches at 9 bases. The V gene end was trimmed by 2 bases and the J gene end by 0 bases; junction bases not matched to a gene: 0. CDR1 is SGHTA and CDR2 is FQGNSA in the germline V gene. The CDR3 has 15 residues. The CDR3 spells CASSLTSGSTDTQYF. The CDR3 coding sequence is TGTGCCAGCAGCTTAACTAGCGGGAGCACAGATACGCAGTATTTT.

As for this clone: The junction departs from germline at one end; a sequencing error may be responsible. This chain connects TRBV19 to TRBJ2-6; a weak D match, TRBD2 (6 bases). There are 16 residues in the CDR3. Germline V gene lookup returns CDR1 LNHDA and CDR2 SQIVND (reference sequence). CDR3 sequence reads: CATSSVRGTGANGLTF. The CDR3 bases are TGTGCCACTAGTTCAGTTCGGGGGACCGGGGCCAACGGCCTGACTTTC.

V and J are TRBV7-9 and TRBJ2-5; weak D call: TRBD2 (6 bases). The germline V gene has CDR1 SEHNR and CDR2 FQNEAQ (reference sequence). Trimming pared 3 bases from V and 1 base from J, leaving 9 bases between. The CDR3 has 14 residues. The CDR3 loop is CASSFPGSQETQYF. CDR3 in DNA: TGTGCCAGCAGCTTCCCCGGGAGCCAAGAGACCCAGTACTTC.

Turning to this clone: The final CDR3 position lacks the conserved phenylalanine or tryptophan, pointing to a likely read error. The V gene is TRBV5-4, the J gene TRBJ2-6, with D tentatively TRBD2 (7 bases). Germline-derived CDR1 and CDR2 are SGHNT and YYREEE (reference sequence). Deletions cut 1 base from V and 4 bases from J, with 15 bases between. CDR3 size: 17 residues. CDR3 in amino acids: CASSLNRGASGANVLTL. Written as DNA, the CDR3 is TGTGCCAGCAGCTTGAATCGGGGGGCGAGCGGGGCCAACGTCCTGACTCTC.

This clone was seen more than once but under ten times. The CDR3 DNA reads TGTGCCAGCAGCCGGGGGGGCAGATACAATGAGCAGTTCTTC. Translation: CASSRGGRYNEQFF. The rearrangement links TRBV11-3 to TRBJ2-1; 8 nucleotides line up with TRBD2. V shed 5 bases, J shed 4 bases, and the junction held 4 bases outside the gene matches. Germline-derived CDR1 and CDR2 are SGHNT and YENEEA. This CDR3 contains 14 residues.

The genes are TRBV7-9 and TRBJ1-3, with D uncertain. CDR1 is SEHNR and CDR2 is FQNEAQ in the germline V gene (reference sequence). There are 14 residues in the CDR3. Between the trimmed V and J ends, which lost 11 bases and 0 bases, there was a span of 14 bases. The CDR3 DNA reads as TGTGCCTTCGCCCGAGGGAGCTCTGGAAACACCATATATTTT. Protein sequence: CAFARGSSGNTIYF.

The chain is built from TRBV18 and TRBJ1-2, with a tentative D call TRBD1 (5 bases). CDR3 length equals 13 residues. Germline V lookup: CDR1 KGHSH, CDR2 LQKENI. Trimming stripped 0 bases from V and 6 bases from J, with 8 bases between. The CDR3 nucleotides read TGTGCCAGCTCACCACCCAGGGTGGATGGCTACACCTTC. It translates to CASSPPRVDGYTF.

The chain joins TRBV11-2 to TRBJ1-6; 7 nucleotides align to TRBD1. Germline CDR1 reads SGHAT; CDR2 reads FQNNGV. CDR3 length: 15 residues. Unmatched junction bases numbered 4, after V lost 6 bases and J lost 2 bases. CDR3 sequence: CASSTDRAYNSPLHF. The DNA of the CDR3 is TGTGCCAGCAGTACCGACAGGGCCTATAATTCACCCCTCCACTTT.

This chain links TRBV7-3 with TRBJ2-1; 13 positions agree with TRBD2. This CDR3 is 16 amino acids long. Trimming removed 5 bases from V and 6 bases from J; junction bases left unmatched: 7. Germline CDR1 SGHTA, CDR2 FQGTGA. The CDR3 reads CASSLRTSGSANEQFF. The CDR3 DNA is TGTGCCAGCAGCCTACGGACTAGCGGGAGCGCCAATGAGCAGTTCTTC.

The chain links TRBV15 to TRBJ2-7; 8 bases line up with TRBD2. After removal of 0 bases from V and 4 bases from J, the junction contained 17 bases not matched to a gene. This CDR3 spans 19 amino acids. Germline V gene sequence: CDR1 LNHNV, CDR2 YYDKDF (reference sequence). Here the CDR3 reads CATSRDLLAREGHMYEQYF. CDR3 DNA: TGTGCCACCAGCAGAGATCTATTAGCCCGGGAGGGCCACATGTACGAGCAGTACTTC.

The rearrangement joins TRBV28 to TRBJ1-1; 8 bases are shared with TRBD1. The CDR3 covers 15 residues. V was pared by 4 bases and J by 3 bases, with 7 bases of the junction left unmatched. Germline loops: CDR1 MDHEN, CDR2 SYDVKM. CDR3 in DNA: TGTGCCAGCAGTTGGACAGGGCGGTCGGACACTGAAGCTTTCTTT. Translation: CASSWTGRSDTEAFF.

V and J are TRBV29-1 and TRBJ2-7; no reliable D call. The V and J ends lost 2 bases and 0 bases respectively, with 8 bases between them. The CDR3 totals 13 residues. CDR1 and CDR2 from the germline V gene are SQVTM and ANQGSEA. The CDR3 reads CSVESRNSYEQYF. Written as DNA, the CDR3 is TGCAGCGTTGAATCCAGGAACTCCTACGAGCAGTACTTC.

This chain uses TRBV11-3 with TRBJ2-3; the match to TRBD2 covers 7 bases. Germline V gene sequence: CDR1 SGHNT, CDR2 YENEEA. With V trimmed by 5 bases and J by 2 bases, 4 bases remained unmatched. The CDR3 sequence is 14 residues long. DNA for the CDR3: TGTGCCAGCAGCCCGGGAGGATCCACAGATACGCAGTATTTT. Translation: CASSPGGSTDTQYF.

The chain recombines TRBV27 with TRBJ2-1, with no clear D. The V end lost 0 bases, the J end lost 6 bases, and 9 bases lay between the germline ends. The CDR3 spans 14 residues. Germline-derived CDR1 and CDR2 are MNHEY and SMNVEV (reference sequence). The CDR3 nucleotides read TGTGCCAGCAGTTTATCCCGGTCGGGCAATGAGCAGTTCTTC. Translated, it gives CASSLSRSGNEQFF.

In its sample, this clone was seen a few times. The rearrangement joins TRBV27 to TRBJ2-1; 7 bases align to TRBD2. J lost 4 bases, V lost 4 bases, and 7 bases had no gene match. CDR1 and CDR2 (germline): MNHEY, SMNVEV (reference sequence). CDR3 size: 15 residues. CDR3 coding DNA: TGTGCCAGCAGTTCCCTCGGGCGGGAGTACAATGAGCAGTTCTTC. Amino acids: CASSSLGREYNEQFF.

Written as DNA, the CDR3 is TGCGCCAGCAGCTTGGTTCCTAGCGGGAGGCGAGAGACCCAGTACTTC. It translates to CASSLVPSGRRETQYF. The J gene is TRBJ2-5, the V gene TRBV5-1, with TRBD2 matching 11 bases. This CDR3 is 16 amino acids long. CDR1 is SGHRS, CDR2 YFSETQ, per germline. J gave up 4 bases and V 0 bases, and 5 bases lay outside the gene matches.

The J gene is TRBJ2-1, the V gene TRBV5-1, with TRBD2 matching 13 bases. The CDR3 sequence is 15 residues long. Losses at the gene ends were 9 bases for V and 4 bases for J; bases not matched to a gene: 7. The germline gives CDR1 SGHRS, CDR2 YFSETQ. This CDR3 is CATRLAGGPYNEQFF. CDR3 in DNA: TGCGCCACCCGACTAGCGGGAGGACCTTACAATGAGCAGTTCTTC.

The chain carries TRBV6-4 and TRBJ2-3; 8 nucleotides align to TRBD1. Germline V gives CDR1 MRHNA, CDR2 SNTAGT. V shed 6 bases and J 5 bases; nucleotides not matched to a gene: 4. There are 13 residues in the CDR3. CDR3 nucleotides: TGTGCCAGCAGCAGGGGGCTGAAAGATACGCAGTATTTT. The encoded protein is CASSRGLKDTQYF.

The gene calls are TRBV5-4 and TRBJ1-1; 7 nucleotides line up with TRBD1. Germline CDR1 SGHNT, CDR2 YYREEE (reference sequence). CDR3 length equals 14 residues. The V segment lost 0 bases and the J segment 5 bases; nucleotides outside the gene matches: 4. This CDR3 reads CASSLATGRTEAFF. For the CDR3, the DNA is TGTGCCAGCAGCTTGGCGACAGGGCGAACTGAAGCTTTCTTT.

The V and J genes are TRBV19 and TRBJ2-7, with 12 bases aligning to TRBD2. This CDR3 has 14 amino acids. CDR1 LNHDA and CDR2 SQIVND come from the germline V gene (reference sequence). V was pared by 5 bases and J by 7 bases, with 6 bases of the junction left unmatched. The CDR3 reads CASSRLAGEWEQYF. The CDR3 DNA follows: TGTGCCAGTAGTCGACTAGCGGGAGAGTGGGAGCAGTACTTC.

The rearrangement joins TRBV5-4 to TRBJ2-7; weak D call: TRBD2 (6 bases). The CDR3 is 15 residues long. V was trimmed by 4 bases and J by 6 bases, leaving 20 bases between them. Germline CDR1 and CDR2: SGHNT and YYREEE (reference sequence). The DNA of the CDR3 is TGTGCCAGCAGCGCCGATAGCGGCGCTCTTAGCGAGCAGTACTTC. Encoded protein: CASSADSGALSEQYF.